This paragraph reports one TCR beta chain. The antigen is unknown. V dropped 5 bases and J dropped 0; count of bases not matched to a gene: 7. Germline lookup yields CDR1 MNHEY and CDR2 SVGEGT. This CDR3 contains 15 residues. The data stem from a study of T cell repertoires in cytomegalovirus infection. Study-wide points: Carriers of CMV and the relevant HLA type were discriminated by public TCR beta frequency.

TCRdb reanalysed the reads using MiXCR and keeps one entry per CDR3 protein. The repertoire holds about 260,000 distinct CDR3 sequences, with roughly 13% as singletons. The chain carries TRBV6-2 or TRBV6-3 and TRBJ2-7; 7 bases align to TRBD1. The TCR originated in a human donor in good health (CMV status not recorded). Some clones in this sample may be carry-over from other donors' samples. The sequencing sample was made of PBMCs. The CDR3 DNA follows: TGTGCCAGCAGTCTTCCCGGGACAGACTCCTACGAGCAGTACTTC. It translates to CASSLPGTDSYEQYF.